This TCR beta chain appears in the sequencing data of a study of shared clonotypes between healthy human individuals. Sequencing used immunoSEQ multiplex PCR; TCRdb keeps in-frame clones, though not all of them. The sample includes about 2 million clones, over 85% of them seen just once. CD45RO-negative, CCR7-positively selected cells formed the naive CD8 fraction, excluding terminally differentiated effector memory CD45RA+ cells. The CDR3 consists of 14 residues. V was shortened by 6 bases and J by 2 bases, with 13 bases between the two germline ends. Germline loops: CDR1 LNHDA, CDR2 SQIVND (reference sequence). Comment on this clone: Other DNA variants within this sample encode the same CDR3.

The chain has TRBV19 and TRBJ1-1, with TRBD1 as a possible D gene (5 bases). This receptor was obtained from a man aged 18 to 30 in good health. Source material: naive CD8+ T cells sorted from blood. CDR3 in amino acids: CASRRGEGNTEAFF. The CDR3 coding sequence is TGTGCCAGTAGACGAGGGGAGGGAAACACTGAAGCTTTCTTT.